Listed below are T cell receptor beta chains from one sample, sequenced in a study of blood T cell repertoires in COVID-19. Sequencing was performed with immunoSEQ multiplex PCR; in TCRdb, only in-frame clones are kept and a portion is missing. The sample yields about 270,000 clones, roughly 88% seen once. Sequencing was carried out using PBMCs or T cells enriched from blood (not recorded which). These receptors all come from a woman aged 35 to 49 with acute COVID-19. CDR3s include the opening cysteine and the closing phenylalanine or tryptophan. The order of the fields is V gene, clone size, D gene, J gene, CDR3 protein, CDR3 DNA. A D gene is named only where the DNA matches it firmly. Part of the rows lack a size; the others show once, few, many or a class for expanded clones.

>TRBV5-4|-|TRBD2|TRBJ2-1
CASSVGLAGEQFF
TGTGCCAGCAGCGTCGGACTAGCCGGTGAGCAGTTCTTC
>TRBV6-5|-|TRBD1|TRBJ1-1
CASSSRQGVRAFF
TGTGCCAGCAGTTCAAGACAGGGGGTGCGGGCTTTCTTT
>TRBV30|few|TRBD1|TRBJ1-5
CAWSPGGGQPQHF
TGTGCCTGGAGTCCAGGGGGAGGACAGCCCCAGCATTTT
>TRBV12-5|-|-|TRBJ1-5
CASGLVPDRSRIRRSNQPQHF
TGTGCTAGTGGTTTGGTACCCGACAGATCACGGATCAGAAGAAGCAATCAGCCCCAGCATTTT
>TRBV3-1/TRBV3-2|-|-|TRBJ1-2
CASSQVAFRGSGYGYTF
TGTGCCAGCAGCCAAGTCGCATTTAGGGGTTCCGGCTATGGCTACACCTTC
>TRBV6-5|-|TRBD2|TRBJ2-1
CASSYSVAGDNEQFF
TGTGCCAGCAGTTACTCGGTGGCGGGAGACAATGAGCAGTTCTTC
>TRBV5-1|once|TRBD1|TRBJ1-1
CASSYRGQGNTEAFF
TGCGCCAGCAGCTACAGGGGACAGGGGAACACTGAAGCTTTCTTT
>TRBV4-1|-|-|TRBJ1-5
CASSQVQGPQHF
TGCGCCAGCAGCCAAGTCCAGGGGCCCCAGCATTTT
>TRBV9|-|TRBD1|TRBJ2-1
CASSGQGAGNEQFF
TGTGCCAGCAGCGGACAGGGGGCGGGTAATGAGCAGTTCTTC
>TRBV11-2|-|-|TRBJ1-2
CASRLRQDGLANYGYTF
TGTGCCAGCAGACTCCGGCAGGATGGGTTAGCTAACTATGGCTACACCTTC
>TRBV7-9|-|TRBD2|TRBJ2-2
CASSSRTSEAPTGELFF
TGTGCCAGCAGCTCTCGGACTAGCGAGGCCCCAACCGGGGAGCTGTTTTTT
>TRBV11-3|-|TRBD2|TRBJ2-1
CASSLRGGTNNEQFF
TGTGCCAGCAGCTTACGCGGCGGGACTAACAATGAGCAGTTCTTC
>TRBV7-8|-|TRBD1|TRBJ2-7
CASSPIGGQGRPYEQYF
TGTGCCAGCAGCCCCATAGGCGGACAGGGGCGACCCTACGAGCAGTACTTC
>TRBV4-1|-|TRBD2|TRBJ2-1
CASSQDPLATPYNEQFF
TGCGCCAGCAGCCAAGATCCACTAGCGACCCCCTACAATGAGCAGTTCTTC
>TRBV19|-|-|TRBJ1-6
CASSMAQGGDSPLHF
TGTGCCAGTAGTATGGCCCAGGGAGGGGATTCACCCCTCCACTTT
>TRBV2|-|-|TRBJ1-2
CASSEGRGSNYGYTF
TGTGCCAGCAGTGAAGGCAGGGGATCCAACTATGGCTACACCTTC
>TRBV4-2|-|-|TRBJ2-2
CASSQGDLDSGELFF
TGTGCCAGCAGCCAAGGAGACTTAGATTCCGGGGAGCTGTTTTTT
>TRBV5-8|-|TRBD1|TRBJ1-2
CASSLEEGALPNYGYTF
TGTGCCAGCAGCTTGGAGGAGGGGGCTCTCCCTAACTATGGCTACACCTTC
>TRBV7-2|-|TRBD2|TRBJ2-4
CASSTGGSGGNIQYF
TGTGCCAGCAGCACGGGCGGGAGCGGGGGAAACATTCAGTACTTC
>TRBV11-2|-|-|TRBJ2-3
CASSLVGGSLARTQYF
TGTGCCAGCAGCTTAGTCGGTGGGTCGCTAGCCAGGACGCAGTATTTT
>TRBV7-9|-|TRBD2|TRBJ2-3
CASSPGLAGVSDTQYF
TGTGCCAGCAGCCCCGGACTAGCGGGAGTGTCAGATACGCAGTATTTT
>TRBV18|-|-|TRBJ2-7
CASSPPMGRPYEQYF
TGTGCCAGCTCACCACCGATGGGGCGGCCCTACGAGCAGTACTTC
>TRBV4-3|-|TRBD2|TRBJ2-1
CASSQDWGTSGREEQFF
TGCGCCAGCAGCCAAGATTGGGGGACTAGCGGGAGAGAGGAGCAGTTCTTC
>TRBV19|-|TRBD2|TRBJ2-1
CASSIPTGLVGNEQFF
TGTGCCAGTAGTATACCAACGGGACTAGTCGGGAATGAGCAGTTCTTC
>TRBV19|-|-|TRBJ2-1
CASSTFLDRYSYNEQFF
TGTGCCAGTAGTACCTTCCTCGACAGATATTCCTACAATGAGCAGTTCTTC
>TRBV10-3|-|-|TRBJ1-4
CAISESSEKLFF
TGTGCCATCAGTGAGTCGAGTGAAAAACTGTTTTTT
>TRBV18|-|-|TRBJ1-1
CASSPGQSHTEAFF
TGTGCCAGCTCACCAGGACAGTCGCACACTGAAGCTTTCTTT
>TRBV27|-|TRBD2|TRBJ2-2
CASSLAGGSTGELFF
TGTGCCAGCAGTTTAGCGGGGGGGAGCACCGGGGAGCTGTTTTTT
>TRBV30|-|TRBD1|TRBJ1-1
CAWSVTGANTEAFF
TGTGCCTGGAGTGTAACAGGGGCGAACACTGAAGCTTTCTTT
>TRBV7-2|-|TRBD2|TRBJ2-5
CAFGLGREVLETQYF
TGTGCCTTCGGGCTGGGGCGGGAGGTGTTGGAGACCCAGTACTTC
>TRBV7-6|-|TRBD2|TRBJ2-1
CASSSPGGTSGQYNEQFF
TGTGCCAGCAGCTCCCCCGGCGGAACTAGCGGCCAATACAATGAGCAGTTCTTC
>TRBV3-1/TRBV3-2|once|-|TRBJ1-6
CASSQGGNSPLHF
TGTGCCAGCAGCCAGGGGGGAAATTCACCCCTCCACTTT
>TRBV14|-|-|TRBJ1-2
CASSQGDYGYTF
TGTGCCAGCAGCCAGGGAGACTATGGCTACACCTTC
>TRBV6-2/TRBV6-3|-|-|TRBJ1-2
CASSDSNYGYTF
TGTGCCAGCAGTGACAGTAACTATGGCTACACCTTC
>TRBV11-2|-|-|TRBJ2-1
CASSHVAGAAYNEQFF
TGTGCCAGCAGCCACGTGGCGGGGGCGGCTTACAATGAGCAGTTCTTC
>TRBV9|-|TRBD1|TRBJ2-1
CASNSRTGPTHNEQFF
TGTGCCAGCAACTCGAGGACAGGGCCCACACACAATGAGCAGTTCTTC
>TRBV24-1|-|TRBD1|TRBJ1-5
CATSEGTGGHQPQHF
TGTGCCACCAGTGAGGGGACAGGGGGGCATCAGCCCCAGCATTTT
>TRBV6-5|-|TRBD2|TRBJ2-5
CTSGDGGARETQYF
TGTACCAGCGGGGACGGGGGGGCCCGGGAGACCCAGTACTTC
>TRBV5-1|-|-|TRBJ2-3
CASSLTTGSSTDTQYF
TGCGCCAGCAGCTTGACGACAGGATCTAGCACAGATACGCAGTATTTT
>TRBV21-1|-|-|TRBJ2-1
CASSKDGEASNDSYNEQFF
TGTGCCAGCAGCAAAGACGGCGAGGCCAGCAACGACTCCTACAATGAGCAGTTCTTC